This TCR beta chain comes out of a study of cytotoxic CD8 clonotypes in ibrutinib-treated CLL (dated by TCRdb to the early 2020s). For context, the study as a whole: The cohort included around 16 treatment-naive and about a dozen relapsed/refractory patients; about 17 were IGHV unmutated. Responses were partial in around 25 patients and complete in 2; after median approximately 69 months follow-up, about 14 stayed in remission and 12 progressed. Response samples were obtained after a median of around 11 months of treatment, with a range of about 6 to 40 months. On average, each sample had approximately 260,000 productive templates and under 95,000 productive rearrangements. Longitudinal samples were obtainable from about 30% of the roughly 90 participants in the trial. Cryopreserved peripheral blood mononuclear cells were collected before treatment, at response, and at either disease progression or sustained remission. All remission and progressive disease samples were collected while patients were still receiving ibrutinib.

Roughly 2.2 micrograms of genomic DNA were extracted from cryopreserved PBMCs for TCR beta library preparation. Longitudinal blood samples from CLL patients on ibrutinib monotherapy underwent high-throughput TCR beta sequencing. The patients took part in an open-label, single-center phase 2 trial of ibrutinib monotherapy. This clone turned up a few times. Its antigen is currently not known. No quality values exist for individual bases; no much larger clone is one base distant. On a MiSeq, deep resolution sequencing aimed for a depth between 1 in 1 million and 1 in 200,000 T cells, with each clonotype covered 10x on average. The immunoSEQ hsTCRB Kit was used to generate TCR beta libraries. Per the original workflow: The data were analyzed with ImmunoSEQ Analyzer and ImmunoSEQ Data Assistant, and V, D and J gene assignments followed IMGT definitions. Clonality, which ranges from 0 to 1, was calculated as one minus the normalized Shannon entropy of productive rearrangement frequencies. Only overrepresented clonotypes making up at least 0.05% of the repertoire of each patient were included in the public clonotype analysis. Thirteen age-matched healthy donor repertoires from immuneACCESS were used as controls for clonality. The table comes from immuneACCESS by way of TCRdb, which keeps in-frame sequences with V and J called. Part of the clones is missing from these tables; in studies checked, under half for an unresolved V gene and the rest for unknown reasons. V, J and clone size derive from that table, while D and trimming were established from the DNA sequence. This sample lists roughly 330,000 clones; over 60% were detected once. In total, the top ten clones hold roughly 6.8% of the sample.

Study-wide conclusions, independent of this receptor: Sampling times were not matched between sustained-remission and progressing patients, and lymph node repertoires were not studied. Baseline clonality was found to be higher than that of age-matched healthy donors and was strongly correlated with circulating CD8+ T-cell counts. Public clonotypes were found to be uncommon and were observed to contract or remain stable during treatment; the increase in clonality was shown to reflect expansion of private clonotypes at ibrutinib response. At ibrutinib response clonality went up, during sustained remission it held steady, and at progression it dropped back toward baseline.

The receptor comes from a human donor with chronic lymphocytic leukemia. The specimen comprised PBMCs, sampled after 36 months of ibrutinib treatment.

This receptor has the CDR3 CAISGRGGTEAFF. The DNA is as follows: TGTGCCATCAGTGGCAGGGGTGGCACTGAAGCTTTCTTT. The receptor chain draws on TRBV10-3 and TRBJ1-1; a tentative D call is TRBD1 (6 bases match). The trim is 4 bases for V and 4 bases for J, with a gap of 10 bases between the germline ends. CDR3 length: 13 amino acids, cysteine to phenylalanine. Only the CDR3 region is kept as DNA, spanning 39 bases read in frame from base 1. From a lookup of the germline V gene, CDR1 and CDR2 are ENHRY and SYGVKD.